A single sample gave rise to the 15 T cell receptor beta chains below, sequenced in a study of blood T cell repertoires in COVID-19. The protocol was immunoSEQ multiplex PCR, while the TCRdb copy is restricted to in-frame clones and leaves out a portion. The sample lists 50,000 or so clones, around 85% occurring once. What was sequenced was peripheral blood. The source of these receptors is a human donor in a cohort sampled during active COVID-19.

The chain employs TRBV7-9 and TRBJ1-1; TRBD1 might be the D (5 bases). Germline CDR1 is SEHNR and CDR2 is FQNEAQ (reference sequence). Trimming pared 7 bases from V and 7 bases from J, leaving 19 bases between. The CDR3 has 14 residues. The CDR3 nucleotides read TGTGCCAGCACCTCATATAGGGGTACCGGTGAAGCTTTCTTT. It yields the protein CASTSYRGTGEAFF.

The J gene is TRBJ1-6, the V gene TRBV7-9; 10 bases line up with TRBD1. V lost 5 bases, J lost 10 bases, and 8 bases stayed unmatched. Germline V gives CDR1 SEHNR, CDR2 FQNEAQ (reference sequence). This CDR3 is 15 amino acids long. CDR3 amino acids: CASSARGTGDSPLHF. Written as DNA, the CDR3 is TGTGCCAGCAGCGCCCGTGGGACAGGGGACTCACCCCTCCACTTT.

A remark on this clone: Other DNA sequences in the same sample also yield this CDR3. The rearrangement joins TRBV7-9 to TRBJ2-3, with 10 positions matching TRBD2. There are 16 residues in the CDR3. CDR1 SEHNR and CDR2 FQNEAQ come from the germline V gene (reference sequence). Trimming removed 3 bases from V and 1 base from J; junction bases left unmatched: 4. The CDR3 nucleotides are TGTGCCAGCAGCTTGGGTCTAGCGGGAGGCACAGATACGCAGTATTTT. This encodes CASSLGLAGGTDTQYF.

The chain uses TRBV9 and TRBJ2-3; 13 bases map to TRBD2. The germline gives CDR1 SGDLS, CDR2 YYNGEE. Trimming at V came to 4 bases and at J to 5 bases, leaving 4 bases not matched to a gene. CDR3 length: 15 amino acids. CDR3 residues: CASSPGTSGIDTQYF. CDR3 DNA sequence: TGTGCCAGCAGCCCCGGGACTAGCGGGATAGATACGCAGTATTTT.

The chain joins TRBV9 to TRBJ2-2, with 11 nucleotides matching TRBD1. With 5 bases clipped from V and 5 bases from J, the junction kept 8 bases outside the gene matches. CDR3 length: 16 amino acids. From germline, CDR1 is SGDLS and CDR2 YYNGEE. Here the CDR3 reads CASSRGGTGGTGELFF. CDR3 nucleotide sequence: TGTGCCAGCAGTAGAGGAGGGACAGGGGGTACCGGGGAGCTGTTTTTT.

The V gene is TRBV5-1, the J gene TRBJ1-4; 10 nucleotides agree with TRBD1. Germline loops: CDR1 SGHRS, CDR2 YFSETQ. V dropped 4 bases and J dropped 0; count of bases not matched to a gene: 6. This CDR3 spans 17 amino acids. For the CDR3, the DNA is TGCGCCAGCAGCCCAGGGACAGGGGATACAACTAATGAAAAACTGTTTTTT. The encoded protein is CASSPGTGDTTNEKLFF.

The chain couples TRBV5-1 to TRBJ2-2; 10 bases fit TRBD1. Germline V lookup: CDR1 SGHRS, CDR2 YFSETQ. J was trimmed by 7 bases and V by 2 bases; bases with no gene match: 2. The CDR3 has 14 residues. The CDR3: CASSLGTGDGELFF. The CDR3 DNA follows: TGCGCCAGCAGCTTAGGGACAGGGGACGGGGAGCTGTTTTTT.

This clone was seen once. The rearrangement links TRBV15 to TRBJ1-2; a possible D gene is TRBD1 (5 bases). Trimming left V 5 bases short and J 2 bases short, with 9 bases between. The length of the CDR3 is 13 residues. Per germline, CDR1 LNHNV and CDR2 YYDKDF (reference sequence). The CDR3 loop is CATSEGQNYGYTF. The DNA for the CDR3 is TGTGCCACCAGCGAAGGACAAAACTATGGCTACACCTTC.

This clone has only one observation. The V call is TRBV19, the J call TRBJ2-5; D is perhaps TRBD2 (5 bases). From germline, CDR1 is LNHDA and CDR2 SQIVND (reference sequence). CDR3 length: 12 amino acids. Deletions cut 5 bases from V and 4 bases from J, with 8 bases between. The DNA for the CDR3 is TGTGCCAGTAGTTTTGGAGGAGAGACCCAGTACTTC. This codes for CASSFGGETQYF.

The chain uses TRBV5-6 and TRBJ1-3, with D possibly TRBD1 on 6 matching bases. V lost 4 bases, J lost 2 bases, and 16 bases lay in between. This CDR3 contains 16 residues. Germline V gene sequence: CDR1 SGHDT, CDR2 YYEEEE. CDR3 in DNA: TGTGCCAGCAGCCGACAGGTGGAGCTTGCTGGAAACACCATATATTTT. Its translation is CASSRQVELAGNTIYF.

The chain joins TRBV6-1 to TRBJ1-5; a weak D match, TRBD1 (5 bases). Trimming pared 0 bases from V and 7 bases from J, leaving 13 bases between. Germline V gives CDR1 MNHNS, CDR2 SASEGT. The CDR3 has 15 amino acids. CDR3 coding DNA: TGTGCCAGCAGTGAAGCGTTTAAGGGGAGGCAGCCCCAGCATTTT. It codes for CASSEAFKGRQPQHF.

CDR3 loop: CASSSTGLSNEKLFF. For the CDR3, the DNA is TGCGCCAGCAGCTCCACAGGGCTATCTAATGAAAAACTGTTTTTT. The gene calls are TRBV5-1 and TRBJ1-4; tentatively, D is TRBD1 (6 bases). The CDR3 is 15 residues long. The germline V and J ends were trimmed by 3 bases and 3 bases, with 12 bases remaining between them. Germline V gives CDR1 SGHRS, CDR2 YFSETQ.

J is TRBJ2-1 and V is TRBV29-1, with TRBD2 matching over 7 bases. Germline CDR1 reads SQVTM; CDR2 reads ANQGSEA. There are 15 residues in the CDR3. V lost 1 base, J lost 0 bases, and 3 bases stayed unmatched. For the CDR3, the DNA is TGCAGCGTTGAAGGCGGGAGTGGCTCCTACAATGAGCAGTTCTTC. This sequence encodes CSVEGGSGSYNEQFF.

The rearrangement uses TRBV9 and TRBJ2-4, with 11 bases aligning to TRBD2. Germline CDR1 SGDLS, CDR2 YYNGEE. The CDR3 runs to 19 residues. V trimming: 1 base; J trimming: 0 bases; junction bases outside the gene matches: 9. CDR3 nucleotides: TGTGCCAGCAGCGTAACGCCGGGACTAGCGGATCTAGCCAAAAACATTCAGTACTTC. Amino acid sequence: CASSVTPGLADLAKNIQYF.

The gene calls are TRBV9 and TRBJ2-1; D is unclear. The CDR3 loop spans 12 amino acids. Trimming left V 3 bases short and J 7 bases short, with 8 bases between. Germline CDR1 SGDLS, CDR2 YYNGEE. The CDR3 loop is CASSALENEQFF. In DNA form, the CDR3 reads TGTGCCAGCAGCGCCCTAGAAAATGAGCAGTTCTTC.